A selection of T cell receptor beta chains follows, all from one sample in a study of T-cell memory formation after mild COVID-19. MiXCR was run by TCRdb on the 5' RACE reads, yielding one entry per CDR3 protein. The profile shows about 560,000 distinct CDR3 sequences, more than 15% of them singletons. The sequencing sample was made of PBMCs or a T cell subset sorted from them (not recorded which). Receptor source: an adult woman who had mild COVID-19 (a few samples of this study predate the infection). Cell type and time point are not known. CDR3s include the opening cysteine and the closing phenylalanine or tryptophan. Fields, in order: clone size, V gene, J gene, D gene, CDR3 DNA, CDR3 protein. The D gene is left open where the match is weak. Clone size is given for some rows only: seen once, a few or many times, or a class if the clone is expanded.

>.|TRBV6-5|TRBJ2-6|.
TGTGCCAGCAGAAGACAACGGAGGGGCTCTGGGGCCAACGTCCTGACTTTC
CASRRQRRGSGANVLTF
>.|TRBV4-1|TRBJ2-7|.
TGCGCCAGCAGCCAAGGGCCATACTTCTACGAGCAGTACTTC
CASSQGPYFYEQYF
>.|TRBV6-1|TRBJ1-1|.
TGTGCCAGCGCTCAACTCGAAGGGTTTCACACTGAAGCTTTCTTT
CASAQLEGFHTEAFF
>.|TRBV3-1|TRBJ1-6|.
TGTGCCAGCAGCCCCCGGGGGACGTCAAGGCCACCCCTCCACTTT
CASSPRGTSRPPLHF
>.|TRBV13|TRBJ1-2|.
TGTGCCAGCAGCGCAACGGAGGCCCCTAACTATGGCTACACCTTC
CASSATEAPNYGYTF
>.|TRBV7-3|TRBJ1-1|.
TGTGCCAGCAGCTTATTCGGCCAGGCAGGCACTGAAGCTTTCTTT
CASSLFGQAGTEAFF
>.|TRBV4-3|TRBJ2-3|.
TGCGCCAGCAGCCCTCGGACGTGGGCAACAGATACGAAGTATTTT
CASSPRTWATDTKYF
>few|TRBV12-3/TRBV12-4|TRBJ2-7|TRBD1
TGTGCCAGCAGTTTGTCGACAGGGGTAGGCGAGCAGTACTTC
CASSLSTGVGEQYF
>once|TRBV7-2|TRBJ2-6|.
TGTGCCAGCAGCTTGATTTTGTTCCGCTCTGGGGCCAACGTCCTGACTTTC
CASSLILFRSGANVLTF
>.|TRBV2|TRBJ2-7|TRBD1
TGTGCCAGCAGCCTCCGGGACAGGGGACCCTACGAGCAGTACTTC
CASSLRDRGPYEQYF
>.|TRBV29-1|TRBJ1-4|.
TGCAGCGTTGGTAATGAAAAACTGTTTTTT
CSVGNEKLFF
>.|TRBV27|TRBJ2-3|.
TGTGACAGCAGGATCCGGACAGCTGGCGGGATCACAGATACGCAGTATTTT
CDSRIRTAGGITDTQYF
>.|TRBV12-3/TRBV12-4|TRBJ2-1|.
TGTGCCAGCACCCTATATACGCCAGTAAACAATGAGCAGTTCTTC
CASTLYTPVNNEQFF
>.|TRBV15|TRBJ1-4|TRBD1
TGTGCCACCACCCCGACAGGGAATAATGAAAAACTGTTTTTT
CATTPTGNNEKLFF
>.|TRBV3-1|TRBJ2-1|.
TGTGCCAGCAGCCAAGATGCGAGGACCAGGAGAGGTGAGCAGTTCTTC
CASSQDARTRRGEQFF
>many|TRBV5-1|TRBJ2-4|TRBD2
TGCGCCAGCAGCTTCCTAGCGGGAGGACAAAACATTCAGTACTTC
CASSFLAGGQNIQYF
>.|TRBV7-9|TRBJ2-7|TRBD2
TGTGCCAGCAGCTTGGGGTTATCGACTAGCCCAGACGAGCAGTACTTC
CASSLGLSTSPDEQYF
>few|TRBV7-9|TRBJ2-7|.
TGTGCCAGCAGCTTAGCGGAAGCAGGGTGGCACGAGCAGTACTTC
CASSLAEAGWHEQYF
>.|TRBV11-2|TRBJ2-1|.
TGTGCCAGCAGCTTATATGAGAATGAGCAGTTCTTC
CASSLYENEQFF
>.|TRBV24-1|TRBJ2-1|TRBD1
TGTGCCACCTCAGCCCCGGGACAGGGGATATACAATGAGCAGTTCTTC
CATSAPGQGIYNEQFF
>.|TRBV7-2|TRBJ2-7|TRBD1
TGTGCCAGCAGCTTAGGGGGACAGGGCAGCTCCTACGAGCAGTACTTC
CASSLGGQGSSYEQYF
>few|TRBV5-1|TRBJ2-3|TRBD1
TGCGCCAGCAGGAAACAGGGGACCACAGATACGCAGTATTTT
CASRKQGTTDTQYF
>.|TRBV3-1|TRBJ2-3|.
TGTGCCAGCACACAGGGAAGCACAGATACGCAGTATTTT
CASTQGSTDTQYF
>many|TRBV6-5|TRBJ1-6|.
TGTGCCAGCCGTCCAGGGTTGGGTAATTCACCCCTCCACTTT
CASRPGLGNSPLHF
>.|TRBV7-9|TRBJ2-3|TRBD2
TGTGCCAGCAGCCCTTCGACTAGCGGGGCTAAAACAGATACGCAGTATTTT
CASSPSTSGAKTDTQYF
>.|TRBV12-3/TRBV12-4|TRBJ1-3|.
TGTGCCAGCACCCCGGCCATCTCTGGAAACACCATATATTTT
CASTPAISGNTIYF
>.|TRBV20-1|TRBJ2-7|TRBD2
TGCAGTGCTCCCGAGGGGACTAGCGGGGGCTGGGAGCAGTACTTC
CSAPEGTSGGWEQYF
>few|TRBV12-3/TRBV12-4|TRBJ2-1|.
TGTGCCAGCAGTCCCGGGACGGGCAGCTCCTACAATGAGCAGTTCTTC
CASSPGTGSSYNEQFF
>few|TRBV5-1|TRBJ2-1|.
TGCGCCAGCAGCTTGGGGTCCAGGGTAGGTGTCGATGAGCAGTTCTTC
CASSLGSRVGVDEQFF
>few|TRBV5-1|TRBJ2-5|.
TGCGCCAGCAGCTTGTCCTCCCGTACTGAAGAGACCCAGTACTTC
CASSLSSRTEETQYF
>.|TRBV7-3|TRBJ2-1|TRBD1
TGTGCCAGCAGCTTAGGCCCGACAGGGATCAATGAGCAGTTCTTC
CASSLGPTGINEQFF
>.|TRBV5-1|TRBJ2-6|TRBD1
TGCGCCAGCAGCTTGGCCGGGACAGGGGTTTACTCTGGGGCCAACGTCCTGACTTTC
CASSLAGTGVYSGANVLTF
>few|TRBV7-9|TRBJ2-5|.
TGTGCCAGCAGCTCCAGGGGAGCGTGGACAGTAAAAGAGACCCAGTACTTC
CASSSRGAWTVKETQYF
>few|TRBV6-2/TRBV6-3|TRBJ2-5|TRBD2
TGTGCCACCAGGAGGGGAGGGGTAGAGACCCAGTACTTC
CATRRGGVETQYF
>.|TRBV6-6|TRBJ2-2|.
TGTGCCAGCAGTCACGGGGCCTCGAGTACCGGGGAGCTGTTTTTT
CASSHGASSTGELFF
>.|TRBV18|TRBJ2-7|TRBD1
TGTGCCAGCTCACCACCAGTAATTGGGACAGCGTCCTACGAGCAGTACTTC
CASSPPVIGTASYEQYF
>.|TRBV3-1|TRBJ1-2|.
TGTGCCAGCAGCCTTGGGAAGGTCGGGCACTATGGCTACACCTTC
CASSLGKVGHYGYTF
>few|TRBV6-1|TRBJ2-7|.
TGTGCCAGCAGTGAATCCCTTGAGGGGGGACGGATTTTCTCCTACGAGCAGTACTTC
CASSESLEGGRIFSYEQYF
>many|TRBV6-5|TRBJ2-7|.
TGTGCCAGCAGCAAGCCCAGGGGCAGCTCCTACGAGCAGTACTTC
CASSKPRGSSYEQYF
>.|TRBV6-2/TRBV6-3|TRBJ2-3|TRBD1
TGTGCCAGCAGTTACCCCGGACAGGGGAGGTTCCCAGATACGCAGTATTTT
CASSYPGQGRFPDTQYF
>.|TRBV19|TRBJ2-2|TRBD1
TGTGCCAGTAGCCGGGACAGCCTCAACACCGGGGAGCTGTTTTTT
CASSRDSLNTGELFF
>.|TRBV18|TRBJ2-3|.
TGTGCCAGCTCACCGCTGGACATGCCGCACTTCGGTACGCAGTATTTT
CASSPLDMPHFGTQYF
>.|TRBV4-1|TRBJ2-7|TRBD2
TGCGCCAGCAGCACGGGGACTAGCGGGAGGTGGTACGAGCAGTACTTC
CASSTGTSGRWYEQYF
>few|TRBV29-1|TRBJ2-7|TRBD2
TGCAGCGCATACGAGCGGGGCGGAGGTAATTACGAGCAGTACTTC
CSAYERGGGNYEQYF
>.|TRBV18|TRBJ2-7|.
TGTGCCAGCTCACCACAGGAGTTGGGCGAGCAGTACTTC
CASSPQELGEQYF
>.|TRBV15|TRBJ2-3|.
TGTGCCACCAGCCCCCGCGTCGCGGACACAGATACGCAGTATTTT
CATSPRVADTDTQYF
>few|TRBV7-9|TRBJ1-1|TRBD1
TGTGCCAGCAGCCCCCACGGGGGTTCATCCGGGACAGCGAACACTGAAGCTTTCTTT
CASSPHGGSSGTANTEAFF
>few|TRBV7-6|TRBJ1-4|TRBD1
TGTGCCAGCAGCCCACCGGGACAGGCCCTTAATGAAAAACTGTTTTTT
CASSPPGQALNEKLFF
>few|TRBV20-1|TRBJ2-5|TRBD1
TGCAGTGCTAGCGGGGACAGGGGGCTCAGGGAGACCCAGTACTTC
CSASGDRGLRETQYF
>.|TRBV3-1|TRBJ1-1|.
TGTGCCAGCAGCTCCCAAAGGGGGTCGGCTGAAGCTTTCTTT
CASSSQRGSAEAFF
>many|TRBV12-3/TRBV12-4|TRBJ2-3|.
TGTGCCAGCAGTATATCAGGGGATACGCAGTATTTT
CASSISGDTQYF
>.|TRBV29-1|TRBJ2-1|TRBD1
TGCAGCGTTGGACAGGGCGGACATGAGCAGTTCTTC
CSVGQGGHEQFF
>few|TRBV12-3/TRBV12-4|TRBJ2-7|TRBD2
TGTGCCAGCAGTTTCCGAATAGCGGGAGCTTACGAGCAGTACTTC
CASSFRIAGAYEQYF
>.|TRBV25-1|TRBJ2-7|TRBD1
TGTGCCAGCCAATCAGAAGGGGGCGGGCAGTACTTC
CASQSEGGGQYF
>.|TRBV7-6|TRBJ1-3|.
TGTGCCAGCAGCGCTCAGAATGGAGAGTCTGGAAACACCATATATTTT
CASSAQNGESGNTIYF
>many|TRBV29-1|TRBJ2-7|TRBD2
TGCAGCGTTGGTTTGGGTAGCGGGAGCGACGAGCAGTACTTC
CSVGLGSGSDEQYF